What follows describes a single TCR beta chain. V lost 4 bases and J 4 bases, leaving 14 bases between the germline ends. Germline CDR1 and CDR2: LNHDA and SQIVND (reference sequence). The CDR3 runs 15 residues. Clones were sequenced by immunoSEQ multiplex PCR, and TCRdb holds only the in-frame ones, with some missing. The sample holds around 140,000 clones, 90% to 95% seen once. The data were obtained in a study of T cell responses to AZD1222 COVID-19 vaccine. The V gene is TRBV19, the J gene TRBJ2-1; a weak D match, TRBD1 (7 bases). This sequence originates from an adult in good health. This sample comprised peripheral blood, obtained on day 0 of AZD1222 vaccination. The CDR3 bases are TGTGCCAGTAGTAACCGGGGGACAGTTTACAATGAGCAGTTCTTC. It is translated as CASSNRGTVYNEQFF.